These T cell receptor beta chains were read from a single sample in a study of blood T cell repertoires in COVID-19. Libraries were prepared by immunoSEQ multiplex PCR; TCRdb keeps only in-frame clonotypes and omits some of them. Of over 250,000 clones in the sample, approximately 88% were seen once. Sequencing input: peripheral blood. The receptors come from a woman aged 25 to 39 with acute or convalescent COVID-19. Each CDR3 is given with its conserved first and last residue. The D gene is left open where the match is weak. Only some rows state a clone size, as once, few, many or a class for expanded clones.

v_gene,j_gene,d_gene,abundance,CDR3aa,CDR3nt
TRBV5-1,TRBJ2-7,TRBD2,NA,CASSSGTSGKSVYEQYF,TGCGCCAGCAGCTCCGGGACTAGCGGGAAATCGGTCTACGAGCAGTACTTC
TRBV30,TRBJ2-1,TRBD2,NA,CAWSSTSGSYNEQFF,TGTGCCTGGAGTTCGACTAGCGGCTCCTACAATGAGCAGTTCTTC
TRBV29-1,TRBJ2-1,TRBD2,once,CSARFGGRRDSYNEQFF,TGCAGCGCCCGATTCGGCGGGAGAAGGGATTCCTACAATGAGCAGTTCTTC
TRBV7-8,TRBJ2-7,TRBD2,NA,CASSLLAGGLYEQYF,TGTGCCAGCAGCTTGCTAGCGGGAGGACTGTACGAGCAGTACTTC
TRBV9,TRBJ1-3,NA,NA,CASSPTGDSGNTIYF,TGTGCCAGCAGCCCCACAGGAGACTCTGGAAACACCATATATTTT
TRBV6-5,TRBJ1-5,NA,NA,CASSPQDGSNQPQHF,TGTGCCAGCAGCCCCCAGGATGGGAGCAATCAGCCCCAGCATTTT
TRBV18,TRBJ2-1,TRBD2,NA,CASSPPVSGTSPNEQFF,TGTGCCAGCTCACCACCGGTTAGCGGGACGTCGCCAAATGAGCAGTTCTTC
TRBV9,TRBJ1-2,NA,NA,CASSVDLANYGYTF,TGTGCCAGCAGCGTAGACCTTGCGAACTATGGCTACACCTTC
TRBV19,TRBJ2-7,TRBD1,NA,CASSNRGYEQYF,TGTGCCAGTAGTAACAGGGGTTACGAGCAGTACTTC
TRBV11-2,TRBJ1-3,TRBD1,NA,CASSLETGLRPGNTIYF,TGTGCCAGCAGCTTAGAGACAGGGCTTCGTCCTGGAAACACCATATATTTT
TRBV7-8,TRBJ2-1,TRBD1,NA,CASSSNRNRGLNNEQFF,TGTGCCAGCAGCTCAAACCGGAACAGGGGGCTCAACAATGAGCAGTTCTTC
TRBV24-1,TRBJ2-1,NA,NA,CATSDPRRVEQFF,TGTGCCACCAGTGATCCCCGACGGGTTGAGCAGTTCTTC
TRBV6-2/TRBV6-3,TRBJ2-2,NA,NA,CASSRTANTGELFF,TGTGCCAGCAGCAGGACAGCGAACACCGGGGAGCTGTTTTTT
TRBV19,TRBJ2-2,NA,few,CASSMDRLTGELFF,TGTGCCAGTAGTATGGACAGACTCACCGGGGAGCTGTTTTTT
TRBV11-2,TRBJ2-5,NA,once,CASSSSPTGQETQYF,TGTGCCAGCAGCTCCTCACCGACAGGACAGGAGACCCAGTACTTC
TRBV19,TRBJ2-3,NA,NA,CASSIASIGLPTDTQYF,TGTGCCAGTAGTATAGCAAGTATTGGACTACCCACAGATACGCAGTATTTT
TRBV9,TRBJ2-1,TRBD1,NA,CASSVRDRNDNEQFF,TGTGCCAGCAGCGTCCGGGACAGGAACGACAATGAGCAGTTCTTC
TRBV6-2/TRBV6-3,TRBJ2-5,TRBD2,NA,CASSYSLAGGQETQYF,TGTGCCAGCAGTTACTCGCTAGCGGGAGGGCAAGAGACCCAGTACTTC
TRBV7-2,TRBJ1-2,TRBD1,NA,CASSFGSGTGPGYTF,TGTGCCAGCAGCTTCGGCTCCGGGACAGGACCTGGCTACACCTTC
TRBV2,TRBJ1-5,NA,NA,CARGGAGQPQHF,TGTGCCAGGGGGGGTGCCGGTCAGCCCCAGCATTTT
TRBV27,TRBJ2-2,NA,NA,CASSLKASSGRGELFF,TGTGCCAGCAGTTTAAAGGCTAGCTCTGGCCGCGGGGAGCTGTTTTTT
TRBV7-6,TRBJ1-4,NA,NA,CASSLWSELSTNEKLFF,TGTGCCAGCAGCTTATGGTCTGAACTATCAACTAATGAAAAACTGTTTTTT
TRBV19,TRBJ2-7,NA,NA,CASRTPSSYEQYF,TGTGCCAGTAGGACACCGAGCTCCTACGAGCAGTACTTC
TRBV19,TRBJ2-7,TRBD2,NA,CASSRTSGRARGEQYF,TGTGCCAGTAGCCGGACTAGCGGGAGGGCCCGGGGCGAGCAGTACTTC
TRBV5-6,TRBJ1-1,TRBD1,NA,CASSSPRQGGTEAFF,TGTGCCAGCAGCTCCCCGCGACAGGGGGGCACTGAAGCTTTCTTT
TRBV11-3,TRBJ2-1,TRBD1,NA,CASSPRTGRRDEQFF,TGTGCCAGCAGCCCCAGGACAGGGCGTAGGGATGAGCAGTTCTTC
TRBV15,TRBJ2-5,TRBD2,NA,CATGTSGRLQETQYF,TGTGCCACCGGGACTAGCGGGAGGCTCCAAGAGACCCAGTACTTC
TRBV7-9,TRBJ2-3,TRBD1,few,CASSFPGGADTQYF,TGTGCCAGCAGCTTTCCAGGGGGCGCAGATACGCAGTATTTT
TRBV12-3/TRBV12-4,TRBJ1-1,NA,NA,CASSRLGGAEAFF,TGTGCCAGCAGCCGCTTAGGGGGAGCTGAAGCTTTCTTT
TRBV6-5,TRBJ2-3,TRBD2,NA,CASSSSGRAGDTQYF,TGTGCCAGCAGTTCGAGCGGGAGGGCCGGGGATACGCAGTATTTT
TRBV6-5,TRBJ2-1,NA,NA,CASSDWGRKNEQFF,TGTGCCAGCTCTGATTGGGGGCGCAAAAATGAGCAGTTCTTC
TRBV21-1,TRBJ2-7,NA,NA,CASRMTGPLKQYF,TGTGCCAGCAGAATGACAGGCCCCCTAAAGCAGTACTTC
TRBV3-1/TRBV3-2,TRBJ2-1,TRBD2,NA,CASSQDLTSAYNEQFF,TGTGCCAGCAGCCAAGATTTGACTAGCGCTTACAATGAGCAGTTCTTC
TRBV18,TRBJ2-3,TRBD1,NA,CASPGQGTSTDTQYF,TGTGCCAGCCCCGGACAGGGGACCAGCACAGATACGCAGTATTTT
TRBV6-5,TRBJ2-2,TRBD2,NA,CASSRRTRTGELFF,TGTGCCAGCAGTCGGCGGACTAGAACCGGGGAGCTGTTTTTT
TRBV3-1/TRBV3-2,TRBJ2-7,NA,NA,CASSPTARSSYEQYF,TGTGCCAGCAGCCCGACTGCCCGAAGCTCCTACGAGCAGTACTTC
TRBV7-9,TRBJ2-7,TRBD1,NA,CASSLGQGSGEQYF,TGTGCCAGCAGCCTGGGACAGGGGAGCGGCGAGCAGTACTTC
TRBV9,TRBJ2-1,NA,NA,CASSVDLEGVDNEQFF,TGTGCCAGCAGCGTAGACCTTGAGGGAGTCGACAATGAGCAGTTCTTC
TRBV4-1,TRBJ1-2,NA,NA,CASSHGLSYGYTF,TGCGCCAGCAGCCATGGACTTTCCTATGGCTACACCTTC
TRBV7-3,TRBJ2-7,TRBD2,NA,CASSRNHGLAGARICEQYF,TGTGCCAGCAGCCGAAACCACGGACTAGCGGGAGCCCGAATCTGCGAGCAGTACTTC
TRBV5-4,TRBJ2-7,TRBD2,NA,CASSLGPAGGNEQYF,TGTGCCAGCAGCTTGGGCCCCGCGGGAGGCAACGAGCAGTACTTC
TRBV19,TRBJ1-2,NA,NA,CASSIDTVANYGYTF,TGTGCCAGTAGTATAGACACGGTGGCTAACTATGGCTACACCTTC
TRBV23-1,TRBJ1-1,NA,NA,CASSQDPGHQNTEAFF,TGCGCCAGCAGTCAAGATCCGGGACACCAGAACACTGAAGCTTTCTTT
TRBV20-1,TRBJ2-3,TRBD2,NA,CSASGSGSILTDTQYF,TGCAGTGCTAGTGGTAGCGGGAGTATCTTAACAGATACGCAGTATTTT
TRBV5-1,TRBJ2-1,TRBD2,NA,CASSLDSGRINEQFF,TGCGCCAGCAGCTTGGATAGCGGGAGGATCAATGAGCAGTTCTTC